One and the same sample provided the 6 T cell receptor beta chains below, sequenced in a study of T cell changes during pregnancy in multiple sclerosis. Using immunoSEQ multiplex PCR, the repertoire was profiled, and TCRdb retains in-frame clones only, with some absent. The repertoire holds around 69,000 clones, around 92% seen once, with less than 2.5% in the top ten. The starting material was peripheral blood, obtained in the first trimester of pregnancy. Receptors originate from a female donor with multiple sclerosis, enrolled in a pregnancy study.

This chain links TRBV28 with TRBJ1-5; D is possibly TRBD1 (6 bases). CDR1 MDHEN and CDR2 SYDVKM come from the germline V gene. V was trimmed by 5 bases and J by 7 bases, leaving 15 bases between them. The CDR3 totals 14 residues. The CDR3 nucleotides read TGTGCCAGCAGTCCCACAGGGTTGGGCCAGCCCCAGCATTTT. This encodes CASSPTGLGQPQHF. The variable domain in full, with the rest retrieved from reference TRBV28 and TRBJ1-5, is DVKVTQSSRYLVKRTGEKVFLECVQDMDHENMFWYRQDPGLGLRLIYFSYDVKMKEKGDIPEGYSVSREKKERFSLILESASTNQTSMYLCASSPTGLGQPQHFGDGTRLSIL.

CDR3 nucleotide sequence: TGTGCCAGCAGCTTACGAGGAAGACAGGGGGCGAGGTACGAGCAGTACTTC. It translates to CASSLRGRQGARYEQYF. The V and J genes are TRBV5-4 and TRBJ2-7; 10 nucleotides line up with TRBD1. Germline CDR1 SGHNT, CDR2 YYREEE (reference sequence). The CDR3 totals 17 residues. Losses at the gene ends were 2 bases for V and 4 bases for J; bases not matched to a gene: 12.

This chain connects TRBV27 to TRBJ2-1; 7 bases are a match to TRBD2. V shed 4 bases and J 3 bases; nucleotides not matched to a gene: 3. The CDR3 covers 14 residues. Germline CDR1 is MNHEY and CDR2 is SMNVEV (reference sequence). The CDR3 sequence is CASSSGRVYNEQFF. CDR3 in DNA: TGTGCCAGCAGTTCAGGGAGGGTCTACAATGAGCAGTTCTTC.

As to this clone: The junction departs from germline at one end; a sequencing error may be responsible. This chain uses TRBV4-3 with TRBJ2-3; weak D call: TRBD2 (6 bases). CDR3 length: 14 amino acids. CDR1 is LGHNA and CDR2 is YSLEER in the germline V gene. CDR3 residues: CASGQQLALDTQYF. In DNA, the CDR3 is TGCGCCAGCGGCCAACAACTAGCACTGGATACGCAGTATTTT.

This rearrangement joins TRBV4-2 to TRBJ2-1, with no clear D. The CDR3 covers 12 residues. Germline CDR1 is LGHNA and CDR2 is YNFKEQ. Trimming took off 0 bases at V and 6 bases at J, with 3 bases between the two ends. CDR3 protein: CASSQEANEQFF. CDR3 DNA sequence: TGTGCCAGCAGCCAAGAGGCCAATGAGCAGTTCTTC.

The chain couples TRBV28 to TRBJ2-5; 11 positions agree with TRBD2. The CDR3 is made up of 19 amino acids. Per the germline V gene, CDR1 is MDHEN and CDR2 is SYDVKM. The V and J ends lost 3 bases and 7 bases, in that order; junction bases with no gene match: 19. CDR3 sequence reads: CASSFLFIGTSGEGGTQYF. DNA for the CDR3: TGTGCCAGCAGTTTCCTTTTTATCGGGACTAGCGGAGAAGGGGGGACCCAGTACTTC.